This entry lists 31 T cell receptor beta chains sequenced from one sample in a study of blood T cell repertoires in COVID-19. Profiling relied on immunoSEQ multiplex PCR, and the TCRdb table lists in-frame clones only, not all of them. This sample yields some 350,000 clones, of which around 83% are seen a single time; 2.5% to 3% belongs to the top ten. Material: peripheral blood. Source of these receptors: a man under 40 with active or convalescent COVID-19.

The rearrangement joins TRBV19 to TRBJ1-3; TRBD1 matches at 11 bases. V shed 3 bases, J shed 8 bases, and the junction held 6 bases outside the gene matches. CDR1 and CDR2 (germline): LNHDA, SQIVND (reference sequence). The CDR3 totals 15 residues. Here the CDR3 DNA reads TGTGCCAGTAGTATCCGGGACAGGGGGGCGGACACCATATATTTT. Translating gives CASSIRDRGADTIYF.

V gene TRBV15 combines with J gene TRBJ2-5; 7 bases fit TRBD1. J was trimmed by 7 bases and V by 4 bases; bases with no gene match: 9. In germline, CDR1 is LNHNV, CDR2 YYDKDF (reference sequence). This CDR3 has 14 residues. This CDR3 reads CATSTRQGSGTQYF. The CDR3 DNA sequence: TGTGCCACCAGCACAAGACAGGGTTCCGGGACCCAGTACTTC.

The chain links TRBV10-3 to TRBJ2-5; D unclear. The germline V and J ends were trimmed by 10 bases and 1 base, with 16 bases remaining between them. The CDR3 runs to 14 residues. Germline values: CDR1 ENHRY, CDR2 SYGVKD. In DNA form, the CDR3 reads TGTGCCACCCGCTTTTCACGGAGCCAAGAGACCCAGTACTTC. Protein: CATRFSRSQETQYF.

The genes are TRBV9 and TRBJ1-6, with 8 bases aligning to TRBD1. The junction had 7 bases not matched to a gene; V was cut back by 7 bases and J by 7 bases. Germline CDR1 SGDLS, CDR2 YYNGEE. The CDR3 contains 14 residues. This CDR3 is CASGGTGGNSPLHF. In DNA form, the CDR3 reads TGTGCCAGCGGAGGGACAGGAGGCAATTCACCCCTCCACTTT.

J is TRBJ2-7 and V is TRBV18; D may be TRBD1 (5 bases). Per the germline V gene, CDR1 is KGHSH and CDR2 is LQKENI. CDR3 length: 14 amino acids. V dropped 6 bases and J dropped 0 bases, with 12 bases sitting between them. CDR3 nucleotide sequence: TGTGCCAGCTCCCCCAACAGGAACTCCTACGAGCAGTACTTC. Its protein is CASSPNRNSYEQYF. The whole variable domain, remainder taken from reference TRBV18 and TRBJ2-7, is NAGVMQNPRHLVRRRGQEARLRCSPMKGHSHVYWYRQLPEEGLKFMVYLQKENIIDESGMPKERFSAEFPKEGPSILRIQQVVRGDSAAYFCASSPNRNSYEQYFGPGTRLTVT.

This clone was seen more than once but under ten times. The chain couples TRBV12-2 to TRBJ2-1; the D segment call TRBD2 is taken from the table without a DNA check. TRBV12-2 is a recognized pseudogene. This CDR3 comprises 16 residues. In nucleotides, the CDR3 is TGTGCAAGTCGCCCTCGGGGTAGCGGGGGTTACAATGAGCAGTTCTTC. Protein product: CASRPRGSGGYNEQFF.

This clone appeared a single time. The CDR3 loop is CASSRTSGSEVTDTQYF. The DNA for the CDR3 is TGTGCCAGCAGTAGAACTAGCGGGAGCGAGGTCACAGATACGCAGTATTTT. The rearrangement uses TRBV27 and TRBJ2-3; TRBD2 aligns across 11 bases. The germline V gene has CDR1 MNHEY and CDR2 SMNVEV (reference sequence). The CDR3 loop spans 17 amino acids. The ends lost 5 bases at V and 2 bases at J; junction bases unmatched: 9.

As for this clone: Other nucleotide sequences in the sample specify the same CDR3. The chain uses TRBV29-1 and TRBJ1-2; 7 bases align to TRBD1. This CDR3 has 11 amino acids. Germline CDR1 SQVTM, CDR2 ANQGSEA. The trim removed 4 bases at V and 5 bases at J, leaving 1 base unmatched. CDR3 nucleotide sequence: TGCAGCGTTGGGGACAGTTATGGCTACACCTTC. Amino acid sequence: CSVGDSYGYTF.

The chain uses TRBV4-3 and TRBJ1-3; no clear D gene. This CDR3 has 15 amino acids. V lost 0 bases and J lost 2, with 8 bases in between. Germline assignment: CDR1 LGHNA and CDR2 YSLEER. The chain's CDR3 is CASSQELGAGNTIYF. The CDR3 DNA sequence: TGCGCCAGCAGCCAAGAACTGGGAGCTGGAAACACCATATATTTT.

The chain couples TRBV30 to TRBJ1-1; no firm D call. Germline V gene sequence: CDR1 GTSNPN, CDR2 SVGIG (reference sequence). With 2 bases removed from V and 2 bases from J, the gap between germline ends came to 6 bases. The CDR3 consists of 12 residues. The CDR3 bases are TGTGCCTGGAGTCTCTCTAACACTGAAGCTTTCTTT. This gives the protein CAWSLSNTEAFF. Full variable domain (missing parts from reference TRBV30 and TRBJ1-1): SQTIHQWPATLVQPVGSPLSLECTVEGTSNPNLYWYRQAAGRGLQLLFYSVGIGQISSEVPQNLSASRPQDRQFILSSKKLLLSDSGFYLCAWSLSNTEAFFGQGTRLTVV.

This chain links TRBV6-5 with TRBJ1-5, with D unclear. Trimming left V 5 bases short and J 2 bases short, with 13 bases between. Germline V gene sequence: CDR1 MNHEY, CDR2 SVGAGI. This CDR3 has 15 amino acids. CDR3 residues: CASSRGSWGNQPQHF. CDR3 nucleotide sequence: TGTGCCAGCAGTCGCGGCTCTTGGGGCAATCAGCCCCAGCATTTT.

The chain joins TRBV20-1 to TRBJ1-5; the D gene is possibly TRBD1 (6 bases). The CDR3 spans 11 residues. From germline, CDR1 is DFQATT and CDR2 SNEGSKA (reference sequence). V was pared by 1 base and J by 16 bases, with 14 bases between. As DNA, the CDR3 is TGCAGTGCTAGAGCCGGGACATACACACATTTT. Its protein is CSARAGTYTHF.

The V gene is TRBV18, the J gene TRBJ1-2; D unresolved. Trimming removed 6 bases at V and 0 bases at J, with 8 bases between. Germline CDR1 is KGHSH and CDR2 is LQKENI. The CDR3 consists of 13 residues. The CDR3 spells CASSGDSNYGYTF. CDR3 bases: TGTGCCAGCTCGGGAGATTCTAACTATGGCTACACCTTC.

This chain joins TRBV2 and TRBJ1-4; 8 bases are shared with TRBD1. Looked up from germline, CDR1 is SNHLY and CDR2 is FYNNEI. This CDR3 has 16 residues. After removal of 5 bases from V and 2 bases from J, the junction contained 7 bases not matched to a gene. CDR3 in DNA: TGTGCCAGCAGTCTCAGGGGGCGGGAGACTAATGAAAAACTGTTTTTT. Protein sequence: CASSLRGRETNEKLFF.

The V gene is TRBV9, the J gene TRBJ2-3, with unresolved D. The CDR3 sequence is 14 residues long. V was clipped by 2 bases and J by 2 bases, with 9 bases between them. CDR1 and CDR2 from the germline V gene are SGDLS and YYNGEE. This chain's CDR3 is CASSVPDNTDTQYF. The DNA of the CDR3 is TGTGCCAGCAGCGTCCCAGATAACACAGATACGCAGTATTTT. The entire variable domain, with the rest obtained from reference TRBV9 and TRBJ2-3, is as follows: DSGVTQTPKHLITATGQRVTLRCSPRSGDLSVYWYQQSLDQGLQFLIQYYNGEERAKGNILERFSAQQFPDLHSELNLSSLELGDSALYFCASSVPDNTDTQYFGPGTRLTVL.

V gene TRBV30 combines with J gene TRBJ2-3, with 8 positions matching TRBD2. Germline loops: CDR1 GTSNPN, CDR2 SVGIG (reference sequence). The CDR3 sequence is 14 residues long. Unmatched junction bases numbered 7, after V lost 5 bases and J lost 3 bases. Written as DNA, the CDR3 is TGTGCCTGGGCCCGCGGGGGGTGGACAGATACGCAGTATTTT. This codes for CAWARGGWTDTQYF.

V is TRBV19 and J is TRBJ1-2; D call uncertain. CDR3 length: 13 amino acids. V was cut by 9 bases and J by 2 bases, with 13 bases left in between. The V gene's germline CDR1 is LNHDA and CDR2 SQIVND (reference sequence). In nucleotides, the CDR3 is TGTGCCAGCGCCCCGCCACAGAACTATGGCTACACCTTC. Amino acid sequence: CASAPPQNYGYTF.

V and J are TRBV15 and TRBJ2-1, with 7 bases matching TRBD2. From germline, CDR1 is LNHNV and CDR2 YYDKDF (reference sequence). This CDR3 comprises 16 residues. V shed 0 bases, J shed 5 bases, and the junction held 7 bases outside the gene matches. CDR3 nucleotide sequence: TGTGCCACCAGCAGAGATAGGCTAGCGGTGGACAATGAGCAGTTCTTC. This sequence encodes CATSRDRLAVDNEQFF.

This CDR3 reads CASSPGTGGSDTQYF. For the CDR3, the DNA is TGTGCCAGCAGTCCAGGGACAGGGGGATCAGATACGCAGTATTTT. This rearrangement joins TRBV6-5 to TRBJ2-3; 11 positions agree with TRBD1. This CDR3 comprises 15 residues. Germline lookup yields CDR1 MNHEY and CDR2 SVGAGI. V was pared by 5 bases and J by 4 bases, with 5 bases of the junction left unmatched.

The V call is TRBV19, the J call TRBJ1-3; no reliable D call. CDR1 is LNHDA, CDR2 SQIVND, per germline (reference sequence). The germline V and J ends were trimmed by 1 base and 0 bases, with 16 bases remaining between them. CDR3 length: 18 residues. DNA for the CDR3: TGTGCCAGTAGTATAGCGGGCGGGGTCTCTCTCTCTGGAAACACCATATATTTT. It translates to CASSIAGGVSLSGNTIYF. The full variable domain, completed using reference TRBV19 and TRBJ1-3, is DGGITQSPKYLFRKEGQNVTLSCEQNLNHDAMYWYRQDPGQGLRLIYYSQIVNDFQKGDIAEGYSVSREKKESFPLTVTSAQKNPTAFYLCASSIAGGVSLSGNTIYFGEGSWLTVV.

The chain employs TRBV7-9 and TRBJ2-7; a possible D gene is TRBD1 (6 bases). The V end lost 4 bases, the J end lost 2 bases, and 9 bases lay between the germline ends. The CDR3 covers 13 residues. Germline V gives CDR1 SEHNR, CDR2 FQNEAQ (reference sequence). The CDR3 nucleotides are TGTGCCAGCAGCTCCCGGACAGCCTACGAGCAGTACTTC. Its translation: CASSSRTAYEQYF.

The chain uses TRBV12-3 or TRBV12-4 and TRBJ2-2; D is perhaps TRBD1 (6 bases). This CDR3 region has 13 residues. The V end lost 6 bases, the J end lost 6 bases, and 11 bases lay between the germline ends. The CDR3 reads CASRWGPAGELFF. The CDR3 DNA reads TGTGCCAGCAGGTGGGGGCCCGCCGGGGAGCTGTTTTTT.

The CDR3 here is CASSLGQAMYQETQYF. Written as DNA, the CDR3 is TGCGCCAGCAGCTTAGGACAGGCGATGTATCAAGAGACCCAGTACTTC. The rearrangement uses TRBV5-1 and TRBJ2-5; TRBD1 matches at 7 bases. The CDR3 length is 16 residues. Germline V gene lookup returns CDR1 SGHRS and CDR2 YFSETQ. The trim removed 2 bases at V and 2 bases at J, leaving 9 bases unmatched.

This chain joins TRBV18 and TRBJ1-3, with TRBD1 as a possible D gene (5 bases). V was shortened by 5 bases and J by 9 bases, with 20 bases between the two germline ends. The germline V gene has CDR1 KGHSH and CDR2 LQKENI. The CDR3 contains 15 residues. The DNA for the CDR3 is TGTGCCAGCTCATCCGGGACTGGGTTAAGTGGCACCATATATTTT. Translating it yields CASSSGTGLSGTIYF.

The chain joins TRBV7-3 to TRBJ2-6; D may be TRBD2 (6 bases). The CDR3 is made up of 18 amino acids. The V gene lost 1 base and the J gene lost 0 bases, with 13 bases spanning the gap. Germline V gene data show CDR1 as SGHTA and CDR2 as FQGTGA. CDR3 sequence reads: CASSLRAGESSGANVLTF. In DNA form, the CDR3 reads TGTGCCAGCAGCTTAAGAGCGGGCGAATCCTCTGGGGCCAACGTCCTGACTTTC.

V gene TRBV6-5 combines with J gene TRBJ2-7, with D possibly TRBD1 on 6 matching bases. V was shortened by 2 bases and J by 6 bases, with 20 bases between the two germline ends. Germline V gene sequence: CDR1 MNHEY, CDR2 SVGAGI. The CDR3 length is 16 residues. The CDR3 DNA follows: TGTGCCAGCAGTTACACATTAACAGGGTGGGGTGGCGAGCAGTACTTC. This sequence encodes CASSYTLTGWGGEQYF.

This chain links TRBV6-2 or TRBV6-3 with TRBJ2-2; unclear D gene. This CDR3 is 14 amino acids long. Germline values: CDR1 MNHEY, CDR2 SVGEGT. With 5 bases removed from V and 4 bases from J, the gap between germline ends came to 11 bases. The CDR3 loop reads CASSQRRSTGELFF. As DNA, the CDR3 is TGTGCCAGCAGTCAAAGACGGAGCACCGGGGAGCTGTTTTTT.

Comment on this clone: Other DNA sequences within the sample encode an identical CDR3. J is TRBJ2-3 and V is TRBV11-2; no clear D gene. The CDR3 runs 14 residues. V was trimmed by 5 bases and J by 0 bases, leaving 9 bases between them. Germline V lookup: CDR1 SGHAT, CDR2 FQNNGV. The CDR3 loop is CASSPTVSTDTQYF. CDR3 nucleotides: TGTGCCAGCAGCCCCACAGTGAGCACAGATACGCAGTATTTT.

The J gene is TRBJ1-6, the V gene TRBV4-1, with D uncertain. The length of the CDR3 is 14 residues. Trimming shortened V by 1 base and J by 5 bases, and 6 bases separated the two germline ends. Germline CDR1 and CDR2: MGHRA and YSYEKL. The CDR3 spells CASSQVSDNSPLHF. In nucleotides, the CDR3 is TGCGCCAGCAGCCAAGTCTCAGATAATTCACCCCTCCACTTT.

The gene calls are TRBV29-1 and TRBJ1-2; D gene ambiguous. This CDR3 is 15 amino acids long. Germline V CDR1 and CDR2: SQVTM, ANQGSEA. V was clipped by 0 bases and J by 0 bases, with 11 bases between them. CDR3 DNA: TGCAGCGTTGAAGATCTGCGGGGAACTAACTATGGCTACACCTTC. This encodes CSVEDLRGTNYGYTF.

The chain uses TRBV30 and TRBJ2-3; 8 bases agree with TRBD2. The germline V gene encodes CDR1 GTSNPN and CDR2 SVGIG (reference sequence). J lost 4 bases, V lost 8 bases, and 5 bases had no gene match. The CDR3 runs to 12 residues. The CDR3 nucleotides are TGTGCCCGTCGGGGGGGCGCAGATACGCAGTATTTT. This sequence encodes CARRGGADTQYF.